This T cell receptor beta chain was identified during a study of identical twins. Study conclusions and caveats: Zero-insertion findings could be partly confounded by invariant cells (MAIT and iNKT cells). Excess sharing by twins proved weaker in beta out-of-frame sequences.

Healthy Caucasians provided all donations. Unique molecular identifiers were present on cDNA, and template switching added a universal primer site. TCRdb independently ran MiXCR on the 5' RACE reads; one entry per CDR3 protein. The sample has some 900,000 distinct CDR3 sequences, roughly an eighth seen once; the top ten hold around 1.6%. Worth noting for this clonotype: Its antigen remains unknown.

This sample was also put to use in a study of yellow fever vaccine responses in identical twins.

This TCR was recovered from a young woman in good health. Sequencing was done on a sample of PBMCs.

In DNA, the CDR3 is TGCAGCGTTGAAATAGCGGGGGGGGACACAGATACGCAGTATTTT. Amino acid sequence: CSVEIAGGDTDTQYF. The rearrangement joins TRBV29-1 to TRBJ2-3; 11 positions agree with TRBD2. The CDR3 contains 15 residues. V gave up 2 bases and J gave up 2 bases; unmatched junction bases: 3. CDR1 SQVTM and CDR2 ANQGSEA come from the germline V gene.